This passage covers 31 T cell receptor beta chains from one sample sequenced in a study of T cells after yellow fever vaccination. TCRdb passed the 5' RACE reads through MiXCR, listing each CDR3 protein once. This sample has about 220,000 distinct CDR3 sequences, with roughly 3.3% found just once. Material: CD4+ T cells sorted from PBMCs, obtained 10 days after the yellow fever booster vaccination. Receptor source: a man aged 18 to 35 who received the YFV17D yellow fever vaccine.

This clonotype was detected only a few times. The V and J genes are TRBV6-5 and TRBJ2-4, with TRBD1 as a possible D gene (6 bases). This CDR3 contains 14 residues. CDR1 is MNHEY and CDR2 is SVGAGI in the germline V gene. V was cut by 6 bases and J by 8 bases, with 17 bases left in between. In DNA, the CDR3 is TGTGCCAGCAGCACCGGACGGACAGCGGACATTCAGTACTTC. Protein product: CASSTGRTADIQYF.

Many counts were recorded for this clonotype. This chain uses TRBV5-1 with TRBJ2-1, with 13 bases matching TRBD2. Trimming took 0 bases from V and 9 from J; bases not matched to a gene: 0. The CDR3 contains 14 residues. Germline-derived CDR1 and CDR2 are SGHRS and YFSETQ. The CDR3 loop reads CASSLGLAGGEQFF. The CDR3 nucleotides are TGCGCCAGCAGCTTGGGACTAGCGGGGGGTGAGCAGTTCTTC.

This clonotype was seen at least ten times. This sequence joins TRBV18 and TRBJ2-3; D is undetermined. V gave up 0 bases and J gave up 6 bases, with 13 bases separating them. The CDR3 totals 15 residues. Germline-derived CDR1 and CDR2 are KGHSH and LQKENI. The CDR3 spells CASSPPSAGWDTQYF. The CDR3 coding sequence is TGTGCCAGCTCACCACCGTCGGCCGGATGGGATACGCAGTATTTT.

This clonotype was found many times. The V call is TRBV5-1, the J call TRBJ2-3; D might be TRBD2 (5 bases). CDR1 SGHRS and CDR2 YFSETQ come from the germline V gene. The CDR3 runs to 13 residues. V was pared by 4 bases and J by 6 bases, with 12 bases between. The CDR3 region has the DNA TGCGCCAGCAGCCGGGATGCGGAGGATACGCAGTATTTT. Its translation is CASSRDAEDTQYF.

This clonotype was seen repeatedly, ten times or more. The J gene is TRBJ2-5, the V gene TRBV2; the D gene is possibly TRBD2 (6 bases). This CDR3 has 12 amino acids. Germline V CDR1 and CDR2: SNHLY, FYNNEI. The V end was cut by 5 bases, the J end by 5 bases, with 9 bases between. The CDR3 reads CASSLAPETQYF. The CDR3, as DNA: TGTGCCAGCAGTCTAGCGCCGGAGACCCAGTACTTC.

Only a few counts were recorded for this clonotype. This rearrangement joins TRBV5-1 to TRBJ2-7; D gene uncertain. This CDR3 spans 14 amino acids. Trimming took off 4 bases at V and 1 base at J, with 12 bases between the two ends. Germline V gives CDR1 SGHRS, CDR2 YFSETQ. Written as DNA, the CDR3 is TGCGCCAGCAGCCCCGCAGGTCCGTCCTACGAGCAGTACTTC. Its translation is CASSPAGPSYEQYF. Together with reference TRBV5-1 and TRBJ2-7, the CDR3 gives the full variable domain: KAGVTQTPRYLIKTRGQQVTLSCSPISGHRSVSWYQQTPGQGLQFLFEYFSETQRNKGNFPGRFSGRQFSNSRSEMNVSTLELGDSALYLCASSPAGPSYEQYFGPGTRLTVT.

The rearrangement uses TRBV18 and TRBJ1-2, with D unclear. The germline V gene has CDR1 KGHSH and CDR2 LQKENI. The CDR3 covers 14 residues. V was shortened by 2 bases and J by 2 bases, with 9 bases between the two germline ends. DNA for the CDR3: TGTGCCAGCTCACCAGGGGTAACGAACTATGGCTACACCTTC. This translates into CASSPGVTNYGYTF. Variable domain in full (rest from reference TRBV18 and TRBJ1-2): NAGVMQNPRHLVRRRGQEARLRCSPMKGHSHVYWYRQLPEEGLKFMVYLQKENIIDESGMPKERFSAEFPKEGPSILRIQQVVRGDSAAYFCASSPGVTNYGYTFGSGTRLTVV.

This clonotype has a count of ten or more. V is TRBV12-3 or TRBV12-4 and J is TRBJ2-6, with a weak D call TRBD2 (5 bases). CDR3 length equals 14 residues. V was shortened by 8 bases and J by 2 bases, with 10 bases between the two germline ends. The CDR3: CASRRSAGANVLTF. CDR3 DNA sequence: TGTGCCAGCCGGAGGTCGGCTGGGGCCAACGTCCTGACTTTC.

In this sample, this clonotype turned up many times. The chain recombines TRBV20-1 with TRBJ2-7; 10 nucleotides align to TRBD2. Germline V gene lookup returns CDR1 DFQATT and CDR2 SNEGSKA (reference sequence). The CDR3 loop spans 16 amino acids. Germline trimming cut 3 bases from V and 2 bases from J; bases unmatched to any gene: 10. CDR3 nucleotide sequence: TGCAGTGCTAGCTACCTTAGCGGGGGGACTACCTACGAGCAGTACTTC. Its translation is CSASYLSGGTTYEQYF.

This clonotype was seen repeatedly, ten times or more. V gene TRBV6-6 combines with J gene TRBJ2-7; D is undetermined. The germline V gene encodes CDR1 MNHNY and CDR2 SVGAGI (reference sequence). The CDR3 contains 12 residues. V lost 6 bases and J lost 5, with 11 bases in between. The CDR3 spells CASSAIGDEQYF. DNA for the CDR3: TGTGCCAGCAGCGCTATAGGAGACGAGCAGTACTTC.

This clonotype was counted only a few times. The rearrangement links TRBV18 to TRBJ1-1, with a possible D match to TRBD1 (6 bases). The CDR3 is made up of 15 amino acids. Germline CDR1 and CDR2: KGHSH and LQKENI. Trimming removed 1 base from V and 3 bases from J, with 12 bases in between. The CDR3 loop is CASSPLGGGDTEAFF. The CDR3 DNA reads TGTGCCAGCTCACCACTAGGAGGGGGTGACACTGAAGCTTTCTTT. Combining the CDR3 with reference TRBV18 and TRBJ1-1 gives the whole variable domain NAGVMQNPRHLVRRRGQEARLRCSPMKGHSHVYWYRQLPEEGLKFMVYLQKENIIDESGMPKERFSAEFPKEGPSILRIQQVVRGDSAAYFCASSPLGGGDTEAFFGQGTRLTVV.

This clonotype was observed many times. The CDR3 loop reads CASRETQGQEPKNIQYF. The CDR3 bases are TGTGCCAGCAGAGAAACTCAGGGACAAGAACCCAAAAACATTCAGTACTTC. The gene calls are TRBV2 and TRBJ2-4, with a possible D match to TRBD1 (6 bases). This CDR3 comprises 17 residues. V was pared by 6 bases and J by 2 bases, with 20 bases between. Germline values: CDR1 SNHLY, CDR2 FYNNEI.

This clonotype was found many times. V gene TRBV2 combines with J gene TRBJ2-3; TRBD1 matches at 8 bases. The CDR3 covers 14 residues. CDR1 SNHLY and CDR2 FYNNEI come from the germline V gene. Trimming at V came to 6 bases and at J to 0 bases, leaving 2 bases not matched to a gene. This chain's CDR3 is CASSWTGSTDTQYF. In nucleotides, the CDR3 is TGTGCCAGCAGCTGGACAGGGAGCACAGATACGCAGTATTTT.

The V call is TRBV11-2, the J call TRBJ1-5; D is possibly TRBD1 (5 bases). CDR3 size: 14 residues. Germline CDR1 is SGHAT and CDR2 is FQNNGV. Trimming pared 3 bases from V and 6 bases from J, leaving 12 bases between. The CDR3 loop is CASSFLGVRQPQHF. The CDR3 DNA reads TGTGCCAGCAGCTTTCTAGGGGTCCGTCAGCCCCAGCATTTT.

This chain uses TRBV20-1 with TRBJ2-7, with TRBD2 matching 11 bases. From germline, CDR1 is DFQATT and CDR2 SNEGSKA (reference sequence). This CDR3 has 12 amino acids. The CDR3 DNA follows: TGCGGGGGGACTAGCGGCACCTACGAGCAGCACGTC. Protein: CGGTSGTYEQHV.

This sequence joins TRBV7-2 and TRBJ2-7, with D maybe TRBD2 (5 bases). The V gene lost 5 bases and the J gene lost 4 bases, with 12 bases spanning the gap. Germline CDR1 SGHTA, CDR2 FQGNSA. The CDR3 extends over 13 amino acids. CDR3 loop: CASSQAWRYEQYF. In nucleotides, the CDR3 is TGTGCCAGCAGCCAAGCGTGGAGGTACGAGCAGTACTTC.

This clonotype has at least ten counts. The chain couples TRBV28 to TRBJ2-7; weak D call: TRBD1 (5 bases). The CDR3 covers 13 residues. V lost 3 bases and J 0 bases, leaving 6 bases between the germline ends. Per germline, CDR1 MDHEN and CDR2 SYDVKM. The CDR3 is CASSFDSSYEQYV. CDR3 DNA: TGTGCCAGCAGTTTCGACAGCTCCTACGAGCAGTACGTC.

This clonotype was seen at least ten times. The chain joins TRBV20-1 to TRBJ1-1; 10 bases fit TRBD1. The CDR3 is 14 residues long. V trimming: 4 bases; J trimming: 1 base; junction bases outside the gene matches: 3. Germline-derived CDR1 and CDR2 are DFQATT and SNEGSKA (reference sequence). As DNA, the CDR3 is TGCAGTGCTAACCGGGACAGGGGGAACACTGAAGCTTTCTTT. Protein product: CSANRDRGNTEAFF.

The chain carries TRBV7-2 and TRBJ2-7; possible D gene TRBD2, 7 bases. The CDR3 has 15 residues. V gave up 4 bases and J gave up 2 bases, with 15 bases separating them. Per the germline V gene, CDR1 is SGHTA and CDR2 is FQGNSA. The CDR3 region is CASSSEGGGAYEQYV. CDR3 nucleotides: TGTGCCAGCAGCTCGGAGGGAGGGGGAGCCTACGAGCAGTACGTC.

This clonotype showed up just once. This chain uses TRBV5-1 with TRBJ1-1, with D unresolved. The germline gives CDR1 SGHRS, CDR2 YFSETQ. The CDR3 covers 15 residues. V lost 0 bases and J 1 base, leaving 10 bases between the germline ends. Written as DNA, the CDR3 is TGCGCCAGCAGCTTGGGGGCCCACCAGAACACTGAAGCTTTCTTT. Translating it yields CASSLGAHQNTEAFF.

The rearrangement uses TRBV5-4 and TRBJ2-5; tentative D call: TRBD2 (6 bases). The CDR3 sequence is 15 residues long. The germline V gene has CDR1 SGHNT and CDR2 YYREEE (reference sequence). V was trimmed by 4 bases and J by 2 bases, leaving 15 bases between them. Here the CDR3 DNA reads TGTGCCAGCAGCAAATTCGGGGCGGGGCAAGAGACCCAGTACTTC. Protein product: CASSKFGAGQETQYF.

Only one count was recorded for this clonotype. The DNA of the CDR3 is TGTGCCAGCAGGAACGGCGGGGGGGGAGCCGGGGAGCTGTTTTTT. Protein product: CASRNGGGGAGELFF. The chain recombines TRBV6-5 with TRBJ2-2; TRBD2 aligns across 9 bases. The trim removed 6 bases at V and 6 bases at J, leaving 8 bases unmatched. CDR1 and CDR2 (germline): MNHEY, SVGAGI. This CDR3 contains 15 residues.

This clonotype came up many times. J is TRBJ2-3 and V is TRBV5-1; no firm D call. The CDR3 consists of 12 residues. Trimming took 7 bases from V and 3 from J, leaving 9 bases between them. CDR1 and CDR2 (germline): SGHRS, YFSETQ. Here the CDR3 DNA reads TGCGCCAGCGGCACCGGTACAGATACGCAGTATTTT. Its protein product is CASGTGTDTQYF.

V gene TRBV6-2 or TRBV6-3 combines with J gene TRBJ2-1; 10 positions match TRBD1. Unmatched junction bases numbered 3, after V lost 6 bases and J lost 4 bases. Germline CDR1 and CDR2: MNHEY and SVGEGT. The CDR3 has 14 amino acids. CDR3 region: CASRGTGVYNEQFF. DNA for the CDR3: TGTGCCAGCAGGGGGACAGGGGTTTACAATGAGCAGTTCTTC.

This clonotype was seen many times. J is TRBJ1-1 and V is TRBV6-5; D perhaps matches TRBD1 (6 bases). Trimming shortened V by 2 bases and J by 1 base, and 11 bases separated the two germline ends. CDR1 and CDR2 (germline): MNHEY, SVGAGI. The CDR3 covers 15 residues. CDR3 region: CASSYLDRRNTEAFF. The DNA for the CDR3 is TGTGCCAGCAGTTACCTGGACAGAAGGAACACTGAAGCTTTCTTT.

This clonotype has ten or more counts. The chain uses TRBV11-2 and TRBJ1-6; D possibly corresponds to TRBD1 (5 bases). The length of the CDR3 is 15 residues. The V end lost 6 bases, the J end lost 8 bases, and 17 bases lay between the germline ends. Germline V gene lookup returns CDR1 SGHAT and CDR2 FQNNGV. The CDR3 loop is CASRGRAGRYSPLHF. CDR3 in DNA: TGTGCCAGCAGGGGTAGGGCAGGGAGGTATTCACCCCTCCACTTT.

Only a few counts were recorded for this clonotype. CDR3 amino acids: CASSPPADRYGYTF. The CDR3 DNA reads as TGTGCCAGCTCACCACCGGCAGATCGTTATGGCTACACCTTC. The V call is TRBV18, the J call TRBJ1-2; unclear D gene. Deletions cut 0 bases from V and 5 bases from J, with 10 bases between. Per the germline V gene, CDR1 is KGHSH and CDR2 is LQKENI. The CDR3 is made up of 14 amino acids. The variable domain in full, completed from reference TRBV18 and TRBJ1-2, reads NAGVMQNPRHLVRRRGQEARLRCSPMKGHSHVYWYRQLPEEGLKFMVYLQKENIIDESGMPKERFSAEFPKEGPSILRIQQVVRGDSAAYFCASSPPADRYGYTFGSGTRLTVV.

This clonotype occurred many times. This chain joins TRBV5-1 and TRBJ2-3; D is ambiguous. The CDR3 spans 12 residues. CDR1 is SGHRS and CDR2 is YFSETQ in the germline V gene. Trimming pared 3 bases from V and 5 bases from J, leaving 7 bases between. The DNA for the CDR3 is TGCGCCAGCAGCTCCTCTTTAGATACGCAGTATTTT. This sequence encodes CASSSSLDTQYF.

This clonotype was counted ten times or more. The chain uses TRBV6-2 or TRBV6-3 and TRBJ1-5; D unclear. CDR1 and CDR2 from the germline V gene are MNHEY and SVGEGT. Trimming took 6 bases from V and 0 from J, leaving 12 bases between them. The CDR3 runs to 15 residues. The CDR3 region is CASRPEPYSNQPQHF. For the CDR3, the DNA is TGTGCCAGCAGGCCCGAACCTTATAGCAATCAGCCCCAGCATTTT.

The table lists this clonotype with many counts. The chain uses TRBV4-2 and TRBJ2-7; a possible D gene is TRBD2 (6 bases). Trimming cost V 0 bases and J 2 bases, with 11 bases left between them. Germline V gene sequence: CDR1 LGHNA, CDR2 YNFKEQ. CDR3 length: 15 residues. As DNA, the CDR3 is TGTGCCAGCAGCCAAGATCTAGCGCCTGCCTACGAGCAGTACTTC. This gives the protein CASSQDLAPAYEQYF.

This clonotype was detected a few times. This rearrangement joins TRBV5-1 to TRBJ1-4; TRBD1 aligns across 7 bases. CDR1 is SGHRS and CDR2 is YFSETQ in the germline V gene. The CDR3 spans 15 residues. The V gene end was trimmed by 3 bases and the J gene end by 5 bases; junction bases not matched to a gene: 7. DNA of the CDR3: TGCGCCAGCAGCTCCAGACAGGGTCGGAATGAAAAACTGTTTTTT. It codes for CASSSRQGRNEKLFF.